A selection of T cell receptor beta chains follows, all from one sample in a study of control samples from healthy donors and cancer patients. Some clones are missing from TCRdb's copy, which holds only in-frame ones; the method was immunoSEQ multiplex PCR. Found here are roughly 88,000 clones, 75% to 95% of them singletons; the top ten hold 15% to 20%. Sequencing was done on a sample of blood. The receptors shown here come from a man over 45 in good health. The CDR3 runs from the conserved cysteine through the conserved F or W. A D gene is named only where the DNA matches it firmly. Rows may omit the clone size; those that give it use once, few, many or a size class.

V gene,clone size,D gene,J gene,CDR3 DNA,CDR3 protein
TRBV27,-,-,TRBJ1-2,TGTGCCAGCAGTCCCCTAGGGCAGGGCCCTAACTATGGCTACACCTTC,CASSPLGQGPNYGYTF
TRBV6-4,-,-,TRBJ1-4,TGTGCCAGCTCTCGCGGCAAAGGGGCAGGAGGTGAAAAACTGTTTTTT,CASSRGKGAGGEKLFF
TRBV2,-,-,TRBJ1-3,TGTGCCAGCAGTGTGGGATTCGGCAGCCTTACTGGAAACACCATATATTTT,CASSVGFGSLTGNTIYF
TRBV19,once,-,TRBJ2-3,TGTGCCAGTAGTACAGGGGAGGGAGATACGCAGTATTTT,CASSTGEGDTQYF
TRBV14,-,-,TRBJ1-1,TGTGCCAGCAGCCATTCCCTGAGCACTGAAGCTTTCTTT,CASSHSLSTEAFF
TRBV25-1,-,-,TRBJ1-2,TGTGCCAGCAGTAGTCCGACCGGGACGGGCCGTTATGGCTACACCTTC,CASSSPTGTGRYGYTF
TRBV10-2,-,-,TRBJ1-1,TGCGCCAGCAGTGAGTCGGCCAGCTACACTGAAGCTTTCTTT,CASSESASYTEAFF
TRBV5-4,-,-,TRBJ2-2,TGTGCCAGCAGCTTGGAGCAGGGTGCGAACACCGGGGAGCTGTTTTTT,CASSLEQGANTGELFF
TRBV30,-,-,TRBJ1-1,TGTGCCTGGACAAGGGAGTGGGGCACTGAAGCTTTCTTT,CAWTREWGTEAFF
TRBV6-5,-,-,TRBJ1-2,TGTGCCAGCAGACCGGACAGCCTCACCTATGGCTACACCTTC,CASRPDSLTYGYTF
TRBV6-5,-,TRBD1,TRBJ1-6,TGTGCCAACCGGGACAGGGCTAATTCACCCCTCCACTTT,CANRDRANSPLHF
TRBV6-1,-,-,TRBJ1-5,TGTGCCAGCAGTGAACAGGGAGGAAGCAATCAGCCCCAGCATTTT,CASSEQGGSNQPQHF
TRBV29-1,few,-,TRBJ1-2,TGCAGCGTTGTGGGTGGTGACTATGGCTACACCTTC,CSVVGGDYGYTF
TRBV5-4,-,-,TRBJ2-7,TGTGCCAGCAGCTTGGCGGTACAGGGCAAATACGAGCAGTACTTC,CASSLAVQGKYEQYF
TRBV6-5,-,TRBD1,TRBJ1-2,TGTGCCAGCAGTCTCACAGGGGGCTCTGGCTACACCTTC,CASSLTGGSGYTF
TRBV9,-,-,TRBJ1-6,TGTGCCAGCAGCGTAGGAGCCTCGTGGGGGAATAATTCACCCCTCCACTTT,CASSVGASWGNNSPLHF
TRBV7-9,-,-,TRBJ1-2,TGTGCCAGCAGCCAGAAATCCGTGGGTGGCTACACCTTC,CASSQKSVGGYTF
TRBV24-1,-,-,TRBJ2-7,TGTGCCACCAGTGATTTGATTGGTCGCGAGCAGTACTTC,CATSDLIGREQYF
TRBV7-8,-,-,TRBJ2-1,TGTGCCAGCAGCCTTAGCTTTAATGAGCAGTTCTTC,CASSLSFNEQFF
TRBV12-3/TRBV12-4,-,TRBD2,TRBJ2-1,TGTGCCAGCAGCCTCGGGGGGGATGAGCAGTTCTTC,CASSLGGDEQFF
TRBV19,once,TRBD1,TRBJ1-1,TGTGCCAGTAGTTTACAGGGGTTCGCTGAAGCTTTCTTT,CASSLQGFAEAFF
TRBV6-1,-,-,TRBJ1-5,TGTGCCAGCAGTGATTGGGTTTTCAATCAGCCCCAGCATTTT,CASSDWVFNQPQHF
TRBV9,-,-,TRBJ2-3,TGTGCCAGCAGCCCTCACACAGATACGCAGTATTTT,CASSPHTDTQYF
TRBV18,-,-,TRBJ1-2,TGTGCCAGCTCCTCGACAGACTATGGCTACACCTTC,CASSSTDYGYTF
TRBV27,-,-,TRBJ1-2,TGTGCCAGCAGTTTGAACAGTTTCTACTCGGGAGCCAAGGGCGGCTACACCTTC,CASSLNSFYSGAKGGYTF
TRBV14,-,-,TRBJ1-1,TGTGCCAGCAGCCTGAGGACAGTTGGAGAAGCTTTCTTT,CASSLRTVGEAFF
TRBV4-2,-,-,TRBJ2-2,TGTGCCAGCAGCCAAGCAGGGACGGCCGGGGAGCTGTTTTTT,CASSQAGTAGELFF
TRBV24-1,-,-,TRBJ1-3,TGTGCCACCAGTGATCGGAACGGAAACACCATATATTTT,CATSDRNGNTIYF
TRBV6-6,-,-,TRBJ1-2,TGTGCCATCCGTGGGAACAGCGCATCTTATGGCTACACCTTC,CAIRGNSASYGYTF
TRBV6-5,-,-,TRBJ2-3,TGTGCCAGCAGCTCCACAGATACGCAGTATTTT,CASSSTDTQYF
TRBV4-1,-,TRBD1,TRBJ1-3,TGCGCCAGCAGCCAAGAGCTCCGACAGGGGGCTTTTGGAAACACCATATATTTT,CASSQELRQGAFGNTIYF
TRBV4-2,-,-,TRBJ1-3,TGTGCCAGCAGCCAAGACAGGGGAGGTAGAAACACCATATATTTT,CASSQDRGGRNTIYF
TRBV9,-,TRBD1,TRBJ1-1,TGTGCCAGCAGCGTAGGGGGGACAGGAGTGAACACTGAAGCTTTCTTT,CASSVGGTGVNTEAFF
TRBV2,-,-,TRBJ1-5,TGTGCCAGCAGTGTCTGGACAGAAAATCAGCCCCAGCATTTT,CASSVWTENQPQHF
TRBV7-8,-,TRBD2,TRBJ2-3,TGTGCCAGCAGCCCGGGACTAGGCACAGATACGCAGTATTTT,CASSPGLGTDTQYF
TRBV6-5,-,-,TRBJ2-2,TGTGCCAGCAGTTACCAGAGGGACACCGGGGAGCTGTTTTTT,CASSYQRDTGELFF
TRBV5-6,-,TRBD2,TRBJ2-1,TGCGCCAGCAGCTTGATGAGACTAGCGCTGTTGAATGAGCAGTTCTTC,CASSLMRLALLNEQFF
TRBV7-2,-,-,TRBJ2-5,TGTGCCAGCAGGGGAACTACAGGGTCCAAAGAGACCCAGTACTTC,CASRGTTGSKETQYF
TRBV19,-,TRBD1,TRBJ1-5,TGTGCCAGTAGTCTGCGGACAGGCATCAATCAGCCCCAGCATTTT,CASSLRTGINQPQHF
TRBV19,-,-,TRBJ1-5,TGTGCCAGTAGTGGGGCCAGGGGCGATCAGCCCCAGCATTTT,CASSGARGDQPQHF
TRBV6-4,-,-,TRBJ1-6,TGTGCCAGCAGCGATCTATCGAGCAATTCACCCCTCCACTTT,CASSDLSSNSPLHF
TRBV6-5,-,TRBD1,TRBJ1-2,TGTGCCAGCAGTTACCGGGGACAGGGGATCTATGGCTACACCTTC,CASSYRGQGIYGYTF
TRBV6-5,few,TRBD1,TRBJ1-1,TGTGCCAGCAGTTCCGGGACAGGGCTCTCTGAAGCTTTCTTT,CASSSGTGLSEAFF
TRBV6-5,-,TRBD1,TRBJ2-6,TGTGCCAGCAGTTACTACACAGGGGTCGGGGCCAACGTCCTGACTTTC,CASSYYTGVGANVLTF
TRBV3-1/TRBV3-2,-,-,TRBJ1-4,TGTGCCAGCAGCCAAAATGGAGTGAAACTGTTTTTT,CASSQNGVKLFF
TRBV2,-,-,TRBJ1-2,TGTGCCAGCAGCCCTAAAGGTGGCAGGGAGGACTATGGCTACACCTTC,CASSPKGGREDYGYTF
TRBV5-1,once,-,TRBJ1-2,TGCGCCAGCAGCTTGGAACAGGGCTATGGCTACACCTTC,CASSLEQGYGYTF
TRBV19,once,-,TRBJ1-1,TGTGCCAGTAGTAAGGAACAGCAAAGCACTGAAGCTTTCTTT,CASSKEQQSTEAFF
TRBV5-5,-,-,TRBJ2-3,TGTGCCAGCAGCTTGGGAGGGGCAGATACGCAGTATTTT,CASSLGGADTQYF
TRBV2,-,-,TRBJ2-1,TGTGCCAGCACCCTGACCCCCCCAATTAATGAGCAGTTCTTC,CASTLTPPINEQFF
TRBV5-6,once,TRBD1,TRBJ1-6,TGTGCCAGCAGCCTAGAAGACAGGGTTGATTCACCCCTCCACTTT,CASSLEDRVDSPLHF
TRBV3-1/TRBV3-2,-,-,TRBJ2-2,TGTGCCAGCAGCCAAGAATTAGTATCCACCGGGGAGCTGTTTTTT,CASSQELVSTGELFF